Shown below are 7 T cell receptor beta chains from a single sample sequenced in a study of cytomegalovirus exposure and HLA in healthy donors. The primer mix had 60 Vbeta and 13 Jbeta primers. This table comes from immunoSEQ multiplex PCR, and its TCRdb copy is limited to in-frame clones, with some not included. The sample yields roughly 90,000 clones, over 70% seen once. The specimen sequenced was PBMCs. The source is a man aged 25 to 45 in good health and CMV-seropositive.

There are a few counts of this clone. CDR3: CASSLLTGLRDGELFF. CDR3 coding DNA: TGCGCCAGCAGCCTACTGACAGGGTTGAGGGACGGGGAGCTGTTTTTT. The chain has TRBV5-1 and TRBJ2-2; 7 positions match TRBD1. V dropped 4 bases and J dropped 7; count of bases not matched to a gene: 13. CDR1 SGHRS and CDR2 YFSETQ come from the germline V gene. The CDR3 is 16 residues long.

This sequence joins TRBV19 and TRBJ1-5, with TRBD1 identical over 7 bases. The CDR3 covers 17 residues. Trimming at V came to 5 bases and at J to 4 bases, leaving 14 bases not matched to a gene. Germline lookup yields CDR1 LNHDA and CDR2 SQIVND (reference sequence). The CDR3 protein is CASSRKGRTGLNQPQHF. The CDR3 DNA reads TGTGCCAGTAGTCGAAAAGGGCGGACAGGACTAAATCAGCCCCAGCATTTT.

The chain combines TRBV2 with TRBJ1-5; 8 nucleotides align to TRBD1. Trimming removed 10 bases from V and 1 base from J; junction bases left unmatched: 6. CDR1 SNHLY and CDR2 FYNNEI come from the germline V gene. The CDR3 covers 14 residues. CDR3 sequence reads: CATKRTGSNQPQHF. The CDR3 bases are TGTGCCACTAAAAGGACAGGGAGCAATCAGCCCCAGCATTTT.

The table lists this clone with a few counts. The rearrangement uses TRBV6-6 and TRBJ2-5, with D possibly TRBD1 on 6 matching bases. This CDR3 is 14 amino acids long. Germline CDR1 MNHNY, CDR2 SVGAGI (reference sequence). Trimming took 6 bases from V and 4 from J, leaving 15 bases between them. The CDR3 coding sequence is TGTGCCAGCAGACCTACAGGGATCGCAGAGACCCAGTACTTC. It codes for CASRPTGIAETQYF.

This sequence joins TRBV5-6 and TRBJ2-1; D is perhaps TRBD2 (5 bases). V was shortened by 0 bases and J by 8 bases, with 15 bases between the two germline ends. The CDR3 covers 15 residues. Germline V gene lookup returns CDR1 SGHDT and CDR2 YYEEEE. The CDR3 loop reads CASSLGGPGSDEQFF. In nucleotides, the CDR3 is TGTGCCAGCAGCTTGGGTGGACCGGGGTCGGATGAGCAGTTCTTC. The entire variable domain, with the rest obtained from reference TRBV5-6 and TRBJ2-1, is as follows: DAGVTQSPTHLIKTRGQQVTLRCSPKSGHDTVSWYQQALGQGPQFIFQYYEEEERQRGNFPDRFSGHQFPNYSSELNVNALLLGDSALYLCASSLGGPGSDEQFFGPGTRLTVL.

This clone was seen a single time. V and J are TRBV10-3 and TRBJ1-1; TRBD1 matches 8 bases. The CDR3 length is 13 residues. Germline trimming cut 5 bases from V and 3 bases from J; bases unmatched to any gene: 2. Germline-derived CDR1 and CDR2 are ENHRY and SYGVKD. In DNA, the CDR3 is TGTGCCATCAGTCGGGGACAGGACACTGAAGCTTTCTTT. Translating it yields CAISRGQDTEAFF.

The chain couples TRBV6-5 to TRBJ1-1; perhaps TRBD1 as D (6 bases). The CDR3 covers 11 residues. CDR1 is MNHEY, CDR2 SVGAGI, per germline. The V gene lost 10 bases and the J gene lost 6 bases, with 12 bases spanning the gap. The CDR3 DNA sequence: TGTGCCACCTCGGCAGGGGCTGAAGCTTTCTTT. As protein: CATSAGAEAFF.